Listed below are T cell receptor beta chains from one sample, sequenced in a study of blood T cell repertoires in COVID-19. TCRdb keeps only in-frame clones here, not all; method: immunoSEQ multiplex PCR. The table has 56,000 or so clones, roughly 84% seen once. The source material was peripheral blood. These receptors were collected from a woman in her 70s with acute or convalescent COVID-19. The CDR3 runs from the conserved cysteine through the conserved F or W. Rows may omit the clone size; those that give it use once, few, many or a size class.

J	size	V	CDR3
TRBJ1-1	.	TRBV28	CASSLSAGLRGEAFF
TRBJ2-1	once	TRBV7-2	CASSDGFINEQFF
TRBJ2-3	.	TRBV3-1/TRBV3-2	CASSPSVDTQYF
TRBJ2-3	.	TRBV19	CASSAGTGVTDTQYF
TRBJ1-1	.	TRBV4-1	CASSHPTYRRNTEAFF
TRBJ1-6	.	TRBV6-1	CASSDLTGFAYNSPLHF
TRBJ1-1	once	TRBV5-5	CASSLAAGKTEAFF
TRBJ2-1	.	TRBV5-4	CASSKDRADEQFF
TRBJ1-2	.	TRBV6-5	CASRRTVNYGYTF
TRBJ1-5	.	TRBV19	CASSIDRARQGSQPQHF
TRBJ1-2	.	TRBV2	CASGGDRGLLNYGYTF
TRBJ2-5	.	TRBV12-3/TRBV12-4	CASSSTRETQYF
TRBJ1-4	.	TRBV19	CASRTTGGGEKLFF
TRBJ1-2	.	TRBV30	CAWRSGQNYGYTF
TRBJ1-3	.	TRBV5-1	CASSFAYGQLGGNTIYF
TRBJ2-2	.	TRBV5-4	CASSLARNTGELFF
TRBJ2-7	.	TRBV11-2	CASSLGGGEQYF
TRBJ2-5	.	TRBV7-9	CASSALGRGGAKETQYF
TRBJ2-3	.	TRBV18	CASHKETDTQYF
TRBJ2-3	.	TRBV6-6	CASGDRGRQTDTQYF
TRBJ1-3	.	TRBV19	CASSRGMGEVSGNTIYF
TRBJ1-1	.	TRBV5-1	CASSLGVGGNTEAFF
TRBJ2-5	.	TRBV12-3/TRBV12-4	CASSYGRGETQYF
TRBJ2-7	.	TRBV20-1	CSASAGLYSYEQYF
TRBJ1-6	.	TRBV4-3	CASSQILQGDSPLHF
TRBJ1-1	.	TRBV2	CASSEQGGSGAFF
TRBJ2-3	.	TRBV5-6	CASSLYLPMGADTQYF
TRBJ2-7	.	TRBV21-1	CASSKPAVNLGEQYF
TRBJ1-2	.	TRBV3-1/TRBV3-2	CASSQLDRGGGYTF
TRBJ2-7	.	TRBV6-5	CASRHPGQGTYEQYF
TRBJ2-5	.	TRBV5-1	CASSHDYRVQETQYF